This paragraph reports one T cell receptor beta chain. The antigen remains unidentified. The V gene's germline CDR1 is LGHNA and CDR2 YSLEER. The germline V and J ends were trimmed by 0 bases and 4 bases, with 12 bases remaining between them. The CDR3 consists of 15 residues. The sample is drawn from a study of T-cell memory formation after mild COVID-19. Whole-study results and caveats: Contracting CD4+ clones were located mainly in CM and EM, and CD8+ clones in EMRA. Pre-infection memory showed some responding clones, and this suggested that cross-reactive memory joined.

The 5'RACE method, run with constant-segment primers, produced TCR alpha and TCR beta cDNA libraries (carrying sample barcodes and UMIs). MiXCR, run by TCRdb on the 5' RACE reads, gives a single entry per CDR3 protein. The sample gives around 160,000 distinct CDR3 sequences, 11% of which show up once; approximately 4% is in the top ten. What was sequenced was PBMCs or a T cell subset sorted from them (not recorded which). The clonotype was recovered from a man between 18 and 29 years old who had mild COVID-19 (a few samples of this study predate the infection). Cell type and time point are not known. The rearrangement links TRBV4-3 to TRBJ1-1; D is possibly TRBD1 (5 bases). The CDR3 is CASSQDRQHGTEAFF. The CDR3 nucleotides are TGCGCCAGCAGCCAAGATCGACAGCACGGCACTGAAGCTTTCTTT.